This T cell receptor beta chain emerged from a study of T cells in localized non-small cell lung cancer. CDR3 size: 10 residues. Germline-derived CDR1 and CDR2 are MNHEY and SVGAGI. V lost 9 bases and J lost 0, with 1 base in between. Study outcomes and limitations: Uninvolved neighboring lung showed the greatest T cell clonality, exceeding tumor. Since sequencing was restricted to only one region of the tumor, intratumor heterogeneity remains a possibility. Adjacent lung held a median about 57 of the top 100 tumor clones.

This clone has only a few counts. No antigen is known for it. Only in-frame clones appear in the TCRdb table, and some are missing; sequencing was by immunoSEQ multiplex PCR. Of 30,000 to 45,000 clones in the sample, over 85% were seen once. The chain employs TRBV6-5 and TRBJ2-3; D ambiguous. This material consisted of peripheral blood, taken before any cancer treatment. The sequence derives from an older female donor with stage I lung adenocarcinoma. The CDR3 sequence: CARSTDTQYF. CDR3 nucleotide sequence: TGTGCCAGGAGCACAGATACGCAGTATTTT.